This T cell receptor beta chain was sequenced in a study of technical replicates of blood from a few donors. The table came from immunoSEQ multiplex PCR; TCRdb's copy has only in-frame clones and leaves some out. This table holds some 57,000 clones, about 97% found once. The sequencing sample was made of T cells isolated from PBMCs. This TCR came from a human donor in good health.

The CDR3 protein is CASSIHGQGANYGYTF. The CDR3 DNA sequence: TGTGCCAGCAGTATCCACGGACAGGGCGCGAACTATGGCTACACCTTC. The chain couples TRBV27 to TRBJ1-2; 8 bases map to TRBD1. Germline trimming cut 5 bases from V and 2 bases from J; bases unmatched to any gene: 10. Germline CDR1 is MNHEY and CDR2 is SMNVEV (reference sequence). This CDR3 contains 16 residues.